This is a list of T cell receptor beta chains from one sample in a study of blood T cell repertoires in COVID-19. TCRdb keeps only in-frame clones here, not all; method: immunoSEQ multiplex PCR. The table includes about 400,000 clones, 85% to 90% detected once. What was sequenced was peripheral blood. The source of these receptors is a human donor in a cohort sampled during active COVID-19. CDR3s include the opening cysteine and the closing phenylalanine or tryptophan. The D gene is left open where the match is weak. Only part of the rows carry a size: once, few, many, or a class if the clone is expanded.

J,D,size,V,DNA,CDR3
TRBJ2-2,NA,NA,TRBV7-9,TGTGCCAGCAGCTTAGACAGCACCTACACCGGGGAGCTGTTTTTT,CASSLDSTYTGELFF
TRBJ1-3,TRBD1,NA,TRBV10-3,TGTGCCATCAGGACGACAGGGGCTGGAAACACCATATATTTT,CAIRTTGAGNTIYF
TRBJ2-1,TRBD2,NA,TRBV10-2,TGCGCCAGCTTGACTAGCGGGAGGCCCAATGAGCAGTTCTTC,CASLTSGRPNEQFF
TRBJ2-7,TRBD2,NA,TRBV11-2,TGTGCCAGCAGCTTAGATCAGGCGGGAGGGCTAAAATACGAGCAGTACTTC,CASSLDQAGGLKYEQYF
TRBJ2-1,NA,NA,TRBV29-1,TGCAGCGTTGAGAGGTCTAGCCTCGGGGGTGAGCAGTTCTTC,CSVERSSLGGEQFF
TRBJ1-1,NA,once,TRBV18,TGTGCCAGCTCACCGGCCGGGACATCCTCCACTGAAGCTTTCTTT,CASSPAGTSSTEAFF
TRBJ2-5,NA,NA,TRBV25-1,TGTGCCAGCAGCCTCACAGGAACCAGGGCCCAGTACTTC,CASSLTGTRAQYF
TRBJ1-2,NA,NA,TRBV5-1,TGCGCCAGCAGCTTGGAACCGGGGTCCGATAACTATGTCTACACCTTC,CASSLEPGSDNYVYTF
TRBJ1-5,TRBD1,NA,TRBV6-5,TGTGCCAGCAGTACCGGACAGGGCAGGAGGCATTTT,CASSTGQGRRHF
TRBJ1-5,NA,NA,TRBV5-6,TGTGCCAGCAGCTTGGGGGGGGTCGATCGGCCCCAGCATTTT,CASSLGGVDRPQHF
TRBJ2-3,NA,NA,TRBV11-3,TGTGCCAGCAGTTCTGGGAGAAATACGCAGTATTTT,CASSSGRNTQYF
TRBJ1-1,TRBD1,NA,TRBV3-1/TRBV3-2,TGTGCCAGCAGCTCCTCCTCCACAGGGGGGAGGTACACTGAAGCTTTCTTT,CASSSSSTGGRYTEAFF
TRBJ2-7,NA,NA,TRBV7-9,TGTGCCAGCAGCGGAGGGTGGGCAGGCTACGAGCAGTACTTC,CASSGGWAGYEQYF
TRBJ2-7,NA,NA,TRBV7-2,TGTGCCAGCAGCTTAGATAGCCACGAGCAGTACTTC,CASSLDSHEQYF
TRBJ1-1,NA,NA,TRBV29-1,TGCAGCGTTGAAGTCCAGGTGGGGGCAACTGAAGCTTTCTTT,CSVEVQVGATEAFF
TRBJ2-4,NA,once,TRBV5-4,TGTGCCAGCAGCTTGTCACGGGGAGCCAAAAACATTCAGTACTTC,CASSLSRGAKNIQYF
TRBJ2-2,TRBD1,once,TRBV30,TGTGCCTGGAGTGTAGTCAGGGGGTCGCACACCGGGGAGCTGTTTTTT,CAWSVVRGSHTGELFF